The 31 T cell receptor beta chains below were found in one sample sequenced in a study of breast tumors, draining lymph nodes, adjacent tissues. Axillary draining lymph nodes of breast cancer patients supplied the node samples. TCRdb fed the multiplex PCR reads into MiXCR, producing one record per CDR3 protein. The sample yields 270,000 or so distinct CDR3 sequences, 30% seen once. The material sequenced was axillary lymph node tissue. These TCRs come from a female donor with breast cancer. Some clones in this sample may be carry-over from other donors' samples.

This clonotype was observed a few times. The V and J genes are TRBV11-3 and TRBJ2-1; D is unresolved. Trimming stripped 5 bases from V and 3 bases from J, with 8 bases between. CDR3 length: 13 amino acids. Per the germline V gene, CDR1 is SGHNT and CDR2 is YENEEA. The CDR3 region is CASSPNDYNEQFF. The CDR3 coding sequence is TGTGCCAGCAGCCCGAATGACTACAATGAGCAGTTCTTC. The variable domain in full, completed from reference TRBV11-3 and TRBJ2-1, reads EAGVVQSPRYKIIEKKQPVAFWCNPISGHNTLYWYLQNLGQGPELLIRYENEEAVDDSQLPKDRFSAERLKGVDSTLKIQPAELGDSAVYLCASSPNDYNEQFFGPGTRLTVL.

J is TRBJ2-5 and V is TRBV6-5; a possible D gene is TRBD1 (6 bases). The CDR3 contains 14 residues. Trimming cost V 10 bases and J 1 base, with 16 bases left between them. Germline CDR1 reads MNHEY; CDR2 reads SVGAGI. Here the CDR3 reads CATQPGVGQETQYF. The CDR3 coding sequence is TGTGCCACCCAACCAGGGGTCGGCCAAGAGACCCAGTACTTC.

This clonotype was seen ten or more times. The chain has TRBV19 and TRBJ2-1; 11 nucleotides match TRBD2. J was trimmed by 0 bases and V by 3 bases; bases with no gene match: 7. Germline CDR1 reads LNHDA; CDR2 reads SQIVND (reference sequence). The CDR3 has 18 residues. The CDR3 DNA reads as TGTGCCAGTAGTATGGCACTAGCGGGGGCGAGCTCCTACAATGAGCAGTTCTTC. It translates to CASSMALAGASSYNEQFF.

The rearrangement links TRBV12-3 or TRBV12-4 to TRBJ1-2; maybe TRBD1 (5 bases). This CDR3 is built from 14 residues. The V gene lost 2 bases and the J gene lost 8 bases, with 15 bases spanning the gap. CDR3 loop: CASSLMGETRGYTF. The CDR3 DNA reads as TGTGCCAGCAGTTTAATGGGGGAAACGAGAGGCTACACCTTC.

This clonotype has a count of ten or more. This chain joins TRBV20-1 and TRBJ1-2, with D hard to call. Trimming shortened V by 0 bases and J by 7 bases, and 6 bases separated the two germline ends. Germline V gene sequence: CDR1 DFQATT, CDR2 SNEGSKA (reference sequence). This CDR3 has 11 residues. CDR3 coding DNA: TGCAGTGCTAGAGATCAAGTTGGCTACACCTTC. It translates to CSARDQVGYTF.

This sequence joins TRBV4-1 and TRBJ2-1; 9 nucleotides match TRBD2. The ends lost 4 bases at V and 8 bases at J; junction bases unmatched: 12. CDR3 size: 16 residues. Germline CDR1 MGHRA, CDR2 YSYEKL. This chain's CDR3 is CASSRDPGLADHEQFF. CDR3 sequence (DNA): TGCGCCAGCAGCCGGGATCCGGGACTAGCCGACCATGAGCAGTTCTTC.

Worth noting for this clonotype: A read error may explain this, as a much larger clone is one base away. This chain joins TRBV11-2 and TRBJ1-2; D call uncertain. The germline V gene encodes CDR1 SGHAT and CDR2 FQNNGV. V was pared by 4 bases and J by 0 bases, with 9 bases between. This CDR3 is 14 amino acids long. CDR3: CASSCSLANYGYTF. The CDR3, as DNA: TGTGCCAGCAGCTGCTCCCTAGCTAACTATGGCTACACCTTC.

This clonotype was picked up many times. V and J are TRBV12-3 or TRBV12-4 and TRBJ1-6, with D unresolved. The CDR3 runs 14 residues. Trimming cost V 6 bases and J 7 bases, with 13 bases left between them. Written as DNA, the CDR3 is TGTGCCAGCAGCGATGACGGAGAAAATTCACCCCTCCACTTT. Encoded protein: CASSDDGENSPLHF.

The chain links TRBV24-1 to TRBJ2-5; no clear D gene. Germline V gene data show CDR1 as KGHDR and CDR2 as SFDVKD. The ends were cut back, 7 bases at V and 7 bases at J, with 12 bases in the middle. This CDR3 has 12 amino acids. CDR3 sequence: CATSNPLGTQYF. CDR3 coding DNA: TGTGCCACCAGCAATCCGCTAGGGACCCAGTACTTC.

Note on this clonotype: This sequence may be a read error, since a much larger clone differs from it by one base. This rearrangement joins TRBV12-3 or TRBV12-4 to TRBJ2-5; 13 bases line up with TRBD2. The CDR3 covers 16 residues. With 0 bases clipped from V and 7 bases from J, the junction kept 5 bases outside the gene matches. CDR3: CASSLAGLAGDRTQYF. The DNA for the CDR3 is TGTGCCAGCAGTTTAGCTGGACTAGCGGGAGATCGGACCCAGTACTTC.

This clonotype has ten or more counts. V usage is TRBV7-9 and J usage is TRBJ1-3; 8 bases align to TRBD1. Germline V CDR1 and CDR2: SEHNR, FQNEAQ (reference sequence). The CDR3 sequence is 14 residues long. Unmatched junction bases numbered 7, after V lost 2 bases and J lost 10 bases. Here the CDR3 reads CASSLSRQGRTIYF. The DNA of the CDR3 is TGTGCCAGCAGCTTATCACGACAGGGGAGAACCATATATTTT.

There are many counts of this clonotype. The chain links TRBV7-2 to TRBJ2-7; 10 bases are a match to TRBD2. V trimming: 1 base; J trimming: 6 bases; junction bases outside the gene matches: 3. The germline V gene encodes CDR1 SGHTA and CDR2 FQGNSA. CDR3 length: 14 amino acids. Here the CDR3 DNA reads TGTGCCAGCAGCTTAGTTGCTAGCGGGAGCGAGCAGTACTTC. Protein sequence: CASSLVASGSEQYF.

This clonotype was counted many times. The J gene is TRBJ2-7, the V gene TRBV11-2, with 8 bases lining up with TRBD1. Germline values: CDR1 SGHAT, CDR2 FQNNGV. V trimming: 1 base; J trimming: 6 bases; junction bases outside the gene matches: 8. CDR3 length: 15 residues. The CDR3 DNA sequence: TGTGCCAGCAGCTTAGGAGTTGCAGGGGGCGGCGAGCAGTACTTC. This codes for CASSLGVAGGGEQYF.

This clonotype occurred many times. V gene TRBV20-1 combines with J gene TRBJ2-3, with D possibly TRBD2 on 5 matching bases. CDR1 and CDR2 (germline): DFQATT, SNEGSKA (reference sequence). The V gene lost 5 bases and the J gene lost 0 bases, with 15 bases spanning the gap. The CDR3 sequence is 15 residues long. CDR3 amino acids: CSAWELETSTDTQYF. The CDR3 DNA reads TGCAGTGCTTGGGAGTTGGAAACTAGCACAGATACGCAGTATTTT.

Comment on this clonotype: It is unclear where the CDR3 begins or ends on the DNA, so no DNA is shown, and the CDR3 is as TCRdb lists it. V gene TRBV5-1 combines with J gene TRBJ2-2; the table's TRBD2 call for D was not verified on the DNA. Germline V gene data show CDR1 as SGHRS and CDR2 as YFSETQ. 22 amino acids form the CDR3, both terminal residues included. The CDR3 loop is CASSFYICSARAAGAITGELFF.

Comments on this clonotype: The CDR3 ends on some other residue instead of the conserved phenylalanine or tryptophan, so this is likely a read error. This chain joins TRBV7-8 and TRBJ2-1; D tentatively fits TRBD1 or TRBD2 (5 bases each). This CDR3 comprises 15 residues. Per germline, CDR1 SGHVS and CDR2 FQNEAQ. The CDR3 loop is CASSFRDRPYSEQFL. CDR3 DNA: TGTGCCAGCAGCTTCCGGGACCGACCCTACAGTGAGCAGTTCCTC.

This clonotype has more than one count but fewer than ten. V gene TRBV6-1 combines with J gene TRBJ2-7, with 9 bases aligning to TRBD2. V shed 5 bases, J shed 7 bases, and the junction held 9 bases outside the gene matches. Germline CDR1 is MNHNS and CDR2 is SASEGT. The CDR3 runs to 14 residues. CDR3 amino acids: CASSLSGSYGEQYF. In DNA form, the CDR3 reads TGTGCCAGCAGTCTTAGCGGGAGCTATGGGGAGCAGTACTTC.

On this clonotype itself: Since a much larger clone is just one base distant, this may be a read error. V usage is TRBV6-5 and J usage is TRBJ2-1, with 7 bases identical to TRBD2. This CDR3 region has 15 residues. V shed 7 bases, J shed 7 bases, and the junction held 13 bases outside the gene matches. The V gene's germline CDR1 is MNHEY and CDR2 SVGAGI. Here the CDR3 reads CASNTLTSSRNEQFF. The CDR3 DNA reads TGTGCCAGCAACACACTGACTAGCAGCAGAAATGAGCAGTTCTTC.

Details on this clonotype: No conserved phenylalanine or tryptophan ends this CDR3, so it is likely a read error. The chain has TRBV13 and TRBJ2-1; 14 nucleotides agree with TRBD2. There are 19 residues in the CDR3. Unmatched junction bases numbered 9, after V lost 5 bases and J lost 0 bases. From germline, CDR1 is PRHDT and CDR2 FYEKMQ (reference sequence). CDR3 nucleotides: TGTGCCAGCAGCGCAGGGACTAGCGGGAGCCCCACCTCCTACAATGAGCAGTTCCTC. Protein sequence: CASSAGTSGSPTSYNEQFL.

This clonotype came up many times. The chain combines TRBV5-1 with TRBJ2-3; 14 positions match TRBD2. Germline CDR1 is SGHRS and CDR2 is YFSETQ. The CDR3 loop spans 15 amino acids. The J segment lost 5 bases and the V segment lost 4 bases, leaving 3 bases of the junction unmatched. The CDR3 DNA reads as TGCGCCAGCAGCCCGACTAGCGGGGGGGAAGATACGCAGTATTTT. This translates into CASSPTSGGEDTQYF.

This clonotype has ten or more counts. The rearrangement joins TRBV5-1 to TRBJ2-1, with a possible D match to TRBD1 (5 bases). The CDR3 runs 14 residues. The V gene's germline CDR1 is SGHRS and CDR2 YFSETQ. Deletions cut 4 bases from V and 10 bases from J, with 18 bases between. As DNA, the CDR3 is TGCGCCAGCAGCCTGGACATTATGTCAGGCGAGCAGTTCTTC. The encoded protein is CASSLDIMSGEQFF. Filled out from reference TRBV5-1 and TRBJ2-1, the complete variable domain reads KAGVTQTPRYLIKTRGQQVTLSCSPISGHRSVSWYQQTPGQGLQFLFEYFSETQRNKGNFPGRFSGRQFSNSRSEMNVSTLELGDSALYLCASSLDIMSGEQFFGPGTRLTVL.

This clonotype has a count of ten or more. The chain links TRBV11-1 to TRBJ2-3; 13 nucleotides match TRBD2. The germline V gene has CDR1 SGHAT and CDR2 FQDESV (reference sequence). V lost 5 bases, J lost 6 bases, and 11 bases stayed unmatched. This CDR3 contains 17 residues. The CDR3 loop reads CASSPRTSGSGGDTQYF. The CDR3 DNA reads TGTGCCAGCAGCCCCCGGACTAGCGGGAGTGGAGGTGATACGCAGTATTTT.

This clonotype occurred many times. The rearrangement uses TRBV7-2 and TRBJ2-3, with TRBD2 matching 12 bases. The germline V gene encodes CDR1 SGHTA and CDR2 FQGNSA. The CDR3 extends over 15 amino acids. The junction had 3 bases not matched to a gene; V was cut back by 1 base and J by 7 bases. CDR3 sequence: CASSLETSGSYTQYF. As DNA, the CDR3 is TGTGCCAGCAGCTTAGAGACTAGCGGGAGTTATACGCAGTATTTT.

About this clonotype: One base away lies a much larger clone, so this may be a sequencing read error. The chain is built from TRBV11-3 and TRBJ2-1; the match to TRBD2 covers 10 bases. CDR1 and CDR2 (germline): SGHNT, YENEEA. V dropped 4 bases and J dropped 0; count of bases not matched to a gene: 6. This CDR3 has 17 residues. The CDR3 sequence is CASSSGLAAYSYNEQFF. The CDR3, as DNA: TGTGCCAGCAGCTCAGGACTAGCGGCTTACTCCTACAATGAGCAGTTCTTC.

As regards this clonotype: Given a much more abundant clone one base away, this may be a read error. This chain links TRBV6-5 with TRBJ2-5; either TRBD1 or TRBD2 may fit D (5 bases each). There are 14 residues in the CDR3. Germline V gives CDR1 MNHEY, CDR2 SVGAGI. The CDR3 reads CASSEGPTTETLYF. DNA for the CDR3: TGTGCCAGCAGTGAGGGACCCACGACAGAGACCCTGTACTTC.

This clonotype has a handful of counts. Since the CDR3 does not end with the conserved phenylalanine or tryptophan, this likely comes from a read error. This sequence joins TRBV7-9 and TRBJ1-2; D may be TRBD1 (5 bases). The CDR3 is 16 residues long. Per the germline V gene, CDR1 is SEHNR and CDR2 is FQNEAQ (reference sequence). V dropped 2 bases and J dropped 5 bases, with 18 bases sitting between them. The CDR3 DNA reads TGTGCCAGCAGCTTACCCCAAGGGACTTCATGGTATGGCTACACCTCC. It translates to CASSLPQGTSWYGYTS.

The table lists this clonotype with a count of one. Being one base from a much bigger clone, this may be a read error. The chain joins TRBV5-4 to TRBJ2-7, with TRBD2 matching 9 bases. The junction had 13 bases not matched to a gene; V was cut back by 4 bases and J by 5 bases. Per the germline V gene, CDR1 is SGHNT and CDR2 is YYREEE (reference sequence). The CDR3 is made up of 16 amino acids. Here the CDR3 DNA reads TGTGCCAGCAGCCTGGAGGGGAGTAGCGGGAGCGACGAGCAGTACTTC. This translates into CASSLEGSSGSDEQYF. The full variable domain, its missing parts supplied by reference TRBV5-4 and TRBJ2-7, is ETGVTQSPTHLIKTRGQQVTLRCSSQSGHNTVSWYQQALGQGPQFIFQYYREEENGRGNFPPRFSGLQFPNYSSELNVNALELDDSALYLCASSLEGSSGSDEQYFGPGTRLTVT.

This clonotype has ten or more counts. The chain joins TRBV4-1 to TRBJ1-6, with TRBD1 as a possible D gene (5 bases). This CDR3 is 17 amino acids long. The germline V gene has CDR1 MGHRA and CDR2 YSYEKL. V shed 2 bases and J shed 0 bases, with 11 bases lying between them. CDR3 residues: CASSQRQRLSYNSPLHF. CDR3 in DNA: TGCGCCAGCAGCCAAAGACAGCGCCTCTCCTATAATTCACCCCTCCACTTT.

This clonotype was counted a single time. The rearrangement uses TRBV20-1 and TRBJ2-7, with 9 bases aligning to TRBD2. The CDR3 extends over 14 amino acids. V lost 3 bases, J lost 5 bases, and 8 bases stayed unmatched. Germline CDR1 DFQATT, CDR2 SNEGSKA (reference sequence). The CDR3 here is CSARAGTSTNEQYF. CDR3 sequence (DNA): TGCAGTGCTAGGGCCGGGACTAGCACTAACGAGCAGTACTTC.

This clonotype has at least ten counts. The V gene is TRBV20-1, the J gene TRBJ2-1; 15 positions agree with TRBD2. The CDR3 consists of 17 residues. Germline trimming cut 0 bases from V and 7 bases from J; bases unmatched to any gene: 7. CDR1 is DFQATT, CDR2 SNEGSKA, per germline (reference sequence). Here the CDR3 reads CSARDLGTSGRRNEQFF. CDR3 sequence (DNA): TGCAGTGCTAGAGACCTTGGGACTAGCGGGAGGAGGAATGAGCAGTTCTTC.

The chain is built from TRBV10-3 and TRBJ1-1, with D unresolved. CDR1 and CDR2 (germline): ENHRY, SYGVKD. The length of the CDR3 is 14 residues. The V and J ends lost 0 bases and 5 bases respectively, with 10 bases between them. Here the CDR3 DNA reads TGTGCCATCAGTGAGTCGTTAGGTCGAACTGAAGCTTTCTTT. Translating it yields CAISESLGRTEAFF.